This T cell receptor (beta chain) stems from a study of CD8+CD57+ T cells in acquired aplastic anemia listed by TCRdb under 2018. Turning to the overall study: On average, sorted CD4+ and CD8+ cells yielded 3 to 4 ug of extracted DNA, with a range of about 0.17 to 27.4 ug. CD8+CD57+ expansion was defined as a frequency above the mean frequency observed in healthy subjects. What the research found in general, with its limitations: No significant difference in CD8+ Simpson's diversity was found between patients and healthy controls (P=0.060). Twenty-nine CD8+ CDR3 sequences were found in both patients and controls but appeared to be highly expressed in patients and within the immunodominant clones of the patients.

According to the germline V gene, CDR1 reads SGHAT and CDR2 reads FQNNGV. The V end loses 2 bases and the J end loses 6 bases, and a stretch of 12 bases separates them. The CDR3 goes from the cysteine to the phenylalanine over 14 residues. Only the CDR3 portion is preserved as DNA: 42 bases, with reading frame beginning at the first base. Expansion of CD8+CD57+ cells had been shown by flow cytometry in the patients chosen for sequencing. Every patient had a diagnosis of severe acquired aplastic anemia based on International Study of Aplastic Anemia and Agranulocytosis and Camitta criteria. No patient had received any therapy when blood was sampled. TCR repertoires of sorted CD4+ and CD8+ blood T cells from severe aplastic anemia patients and healthy subjects were deep-sequenced in the study. Patients were enrolled under clinicaltrials.gov protocols 00001620, 01623167, 00001397, 00071045, 00081523 and 00961064 in the USA. Ficoll-Paque density gradient centrifugation was used to isolate peripheral blood mononuclear cells. Before DNA extraction, CD4+ and CD8+ T cells were sorted by FACS or by magnetic beads.

About this clonotype itself: The antigen it binds to is not known. No base-level quality is on record; no much larger clone is a single base apart.

TCR beta VDJ combination and CDR3 sequence profiling used genomic DNA as the template. An Illumina HiSeq 2000 was used for TCR repertoire sequencing. As for the original processing: Repertoires were assessed using TRBV/TRBJ rearrangement plots, CDR3 size and DJ length profiles, and Simpson's diversity index. Whichever DNA sequence was most abundant in the deep sequencing data was defined as the immunodominant clone. CDR3 amino acid sequences were checked for sharing across subjects and were also compared against the VDJdb database and published repertoires. TCRdb cleaned the public reads at Q25 with fastp, built clones with MiXCR and kept in-frame beta chains. Rows with a matching CDR3 protein are joined into one entry that keeps the most common DNA and genes. These V and J calls rely on TCRdb rather than the paper's analysis. Counted in this sample were hundreds of thousands of distinct CDR3 sequences; less than 35% of them appeared once. 0.82% of the sample lies in the top ten.

The clonotype comes from a human donor with aplastic anemia. The chain couples TRBV11-2 to TRBJ2-3; the D gene is not confidently resolved. Material: sorted CD4+, CD8+, or CD8+CD57+ T cells (not recorded which) from PBMCs. The nucleotides are TGTGCCAGCAGCTTAACCCCTTTTGAGGATACGCAGTATTTT. The resulting protein is CASSLTPFEDTQYF.